The 30 T cell receptor beta chains in this list originate from one sample, sequenced in a study of T cells in Graves' hyperthyroidism and ophthalmopathy. Using RNA transcripts as the source, TCR beta CDR3 regions were amplified. Researchers ran a first-round RT-PCR on the TCR CDR3 using the HTBI primer set. From the multiplex PCR reads, TCRdb called clonotypes with MiXCR, one entry per CDR3 protein. The sample lists approximately 700,000 distinct CDR3 sequences; 16% were seen once. The sequencing sample was made of blood. These receptors originate from a man younger than 30 with Graves' hyperthyroidism.

This clonotype was recorded at least ten times. This sequence joins TRBV7-2 and TRBJ1-1, with D perhaps matching TRBD1 (5 bases). In germline, CDR1 is SGHTA, CDR2 FQGNSA. The V gene lost 5 bases and the J gene lost 2 bases, with 12 bases spanning the gap. The CDR3 sequence is 14 residues long. This CDR3 reads CASSTPGPNTEAFF. In DNA, the CDR3 is TGTGCCAGCAGCACACCGGGGCCCAACACTGAAGCTTTCTTT.

The DNA of the CDR3 is TGTGCCAGCAGCCTCGGGACAGGAGTCTTCGGCGGGGAGCTGTTTTTT. Amino acid sequence: CASSLGTGVFGGELFF. J is TRBJ2-2 and V is TRBV3-1; the match to TRBD1 covers 8 bases. V dropped 4 bases and J dropped 7; count of bases not matched to a gene: 11. Germline-derived CDR1 and CDR2 are LGHDT and YNNKEL (reference sequence). This CDR3 spans 16 amino acids.

There are many counts of this clonotype. The chain recombines TRBV6-1 with TRBJ2-3; D remains ambiguous. V was trimmed by 6 bases and J by 4 bases, leaving 11 bases between them. This CDR3 comprises 13 residues. In germline, CDR1 is MNHNS, CDR2 SASEGT. CDR3 loop: CASRVTTADTQYF. CDR3 DNA sequence: TGTGCCAGCAGGGTTACAACGGCAGATACGCAGTATTTT.

The V call is TRBV20-1, the J call TRBJ2-6; 9 bases are shared with TRBD1. CDR3 length equals 20 residues. Losses at the gene ends were 5 bases for V and 4 bases for J; bases not matched to a gene: 21. Germline V gene data show CDR1 as DFQATT and CDR2 as SNEGSKA (reference sequence). CDR3: CSARGLLQGAYGKGANVLTF. Here the CDR3 DNA reads TGCAGTGCTCGCGGTTTACTACAGGGGGCATACGGGAAAGGGGCCAACGTCCTGACTTTC.

This clonotype was found many times. This chain links TRBV7-2 with TRBJ2-3, with no clear D. CDR1 and CDR2 (germline): SGHTA, FQGNSA. V lost 2 bases to trimming and J lost 0 bases, with 9 bases between them. The CDR3 has 15 residues. CDR3 bases: TGTGCCAGCAGCTTAAGAGGCTGGAGCACAGATACGCAGTATTTT. Translated, it gives CASSLRGWSTDTQYF. Complete variable domain (other parts from reference TRBV7-2 and TRBJ2-3): GAGVSQSPSNKVTEKGKDVELRCDPISGHTALYWYRQSLGQGLEFLIYFQGNSAPDKSGLPSDRFSAERTGGSVSTLTIQRTQQEDSAVYLCASSLRGWSTDTQYFGPGTRLTVL.

This clonotype came up a few times. The chain recombines TRBV6-1 with TRBJ1-5; the D gene is possibly TRBD1 (6 bases). The CDR3 consists of 13 residues. Per germline, CDR1 MNHNS and CDR2 SASEGT. V dropped 5 bases and J dropped 5 bases, with 10 bases sitting between them. CDR3 bases: TGTGCCAGCAGTCCACGACAGGATCAGCCCCAGCATTTT. It yields the protein CASSPRQDQPQHF.

For this clonotype: Because it lacks the conserved phenylalanine or tryptophan at the end, this CDR3 is likely a read error. The rearrangement uses TRBV30 and TRBJ2-7; 10 nucleotides match TRBD1. From germline, CDR1 is GTSNPN and CDR2 SVGIG (reference sequence). V was pared by 2 bases and J by 5 bases, with 6 bases of the junction left unmatched. The CDR3 extends over 14 amino acids. The CDR3 loop reads CAWSSGTGVHEQYL. DNA of the CDR3: TGTGCCTGGAGTTCCGGGACAGGGGTCCACGAGCAGTACCTC.

The table lists this clonotype with many counts. The chain couples TRBV11-2 to TRBJ2-4; D gene uncertain. V was shortened by 8 bases and J by 8 bases, with 10 bases between the two germline ends. Looked up from germline, CDR1 is SGHAT and CDR2 is FQNNGV. CDR3 length equals 11 residues. The CDR3 loop reads CASSPYDIQYF. As DNA, the CDR3 is TGTGCCAGCTCCCCCTATGACATTCAGTACTTC.

This clonotype has a handful of counts. The genes are TRBV2 and TRBJ1-4, with 9 bases matching TRBD1. After removal of 8 bases from V and 6 bases from J, the junction contained 7 bases not matched to a gene. The CDR3 runs 14 residues. The germline V gene has CDR1 SNHLY and CDR2 FYNNEI. CDR3 loop: CASESRTGDEKLFF. CDR3 nucleotide sequence: TGTGCCAGCGAATCCAGGACAGGGGATGAAAAACTGTTTTTT.

This clonotype has a count of ten or more. This chain uses TRBV6-6 with TRBJ1-1; D not resolved. CDR1 is MNHNY, CDR2 SVGAGI, per germline (reference sequence). Between the trimmed V and J ends, which lost 2 bases and 2 bases, there was a span of 12 bases. The CDR3 length is 15 residues. CDR3 DNA: TGTGCCAGCAGTTACGGAGCCAGGAAAAACACTGAAGCTTTCTTT. Its protein is CASSYGARKNTEAFF.

As for this clonotype: A much larger clone sits a single nucleotide away, making a read error possible. The rearrangement links TRBV3-1 to TRBJ2-3, with 9 bases matching TRBD2. CDR1 and CDR2 from the germline V gene are LGHDT and YNNKEL (reference sequence). The CDR3 is 15 amino acids. CDR3 DNA sequence: TGTGCCAGCAGCCACTTAGCGGGAGCAGGAGATGCGCAGTATTTT. This sequence encodes CASSHLAGAGDAQYF.

This clonotype was counted ten times or more. This chain links TRBV2 with TRBJ2-7; D may be TRBD1 (5 bases). V was trimmed by 4 bases and J by 2 bases, leaving 12 bases between them. CDR1 is SNHLY, CDR2 FYNNEI, per germline. This CDR3 is built from 14 residues. CDR3 nucleotides: TGTGCCAGCAGTGGCTACAGGCAAACCTACGAGCAGTACTTC. Translation: CASSGYRQTYEQYF. Complete variable domain (other parts from reference TRBV2 and TRBJ2-7): EPEVTQTPSHQVTQMGQEVILRCVPISNHLYFYWYRQILGQKVEFLVSFYNNEISEKSEIFDDQFSVERPDGSNFTLKIRSTKLEDSAMYFCASSGYRQTYEQYFGPGTRLTVT.

This rearrangement joins TRBV6-1 to TRBJ2-3; TRBD2 might be the D (5 bases). Trimming took off 5 bases at V and 2 bases at J, with 14 bases between the two ends. Germline CDR1 is MNHNS and CDR2 is SASEGT. The CDR3 covers 15 residues. The CDR3 loop reads CASSRLGRDTDTQYF. The CDR3 DNA sequence: TGTGCCAGCAGTCGCCTAGGACGGGACACAGATACGCAGTATTTT.

The chain has TRBV12-5 and TRBJ2-5, with D perhaps matching TRBD1 (6 bases). V lost 5 bases, J lost 2 bases, and 21 bases lay in between. In germline, CDR1 is LGHNT, CDR2 FRNRAP. This CDR3 has 17 residues. The CDR3 is CASGIPPGRGGQETQYF. The CDR3 coding sequence is TGTGCTAGTGGTATCCCCCCGGGTAGAGGGGGTCAAGAGACCCAGTACTTC. The full variable domain, with the rest looked up from reference TRBV12-5 and TRBJ2-5, is DARVTQTPRHKVTEMGQEVTMRCQPILGHNTVFWYRQTMMQGLELLAYFRNRAPLDDSGMPKDRFSAEMPDATLATLKIQPSEPRDSAVYFCASGIPPGRGGQETQYFGPGTRLLVL.

This clonotype has a count of ten or more. The J gene is TRBJ2-5, the V gene TRBV18, with D perhaps matching TRBD2 (6 bases). The CDR3 consists of 14 residues. Deletions cut 5 bases from V and 5 bases from J, with 15 bases between. Germline V gives CDR1 KGHSH, CDR2 LQKENI. Written as DNA, the CDR3 is TGTGCCAGCTCATCCCTGCGGGGAACGGAGACCCAGTACTTC. It is translated as CASSSLRGTETQYF.

In this sample, this clonotype turned up a few times. This could be a read error, since a much larger clone is one nucleotide away. The chain links TRBV12-3 or TRBV12-4 to TRBJ2-3; 9 bases align to TRBD2. With V trimmed by 4 bases and J by 5 bases, 10 bases remained unmatched. This CDR3 is 16 amino acids long. The CDR3: CASSSWREGQRDTQYF. CDR3 DNA: TGTGCCAGCAGTTCCTGGCGGGAGGGCCAGAGAGATACGCAGTATTTT.

The table lists this clonotype with many counts. This chain uses TRBV6-1 with TRBJ2-1; 14 positions match TRBD2. Unmatched junction bases numbered 5, after V lost 5 bases and J lost 8 bases. Germline V gives CDR1 MNHNS, CDR2 SASEGT. The CDR3 loop spans 15 amino acids. CDR3 coding DNA: TGTGCCAGCAGTCGACTAGCGGGAGGGCGGTATGAGCAGTTCTTC. It translates to CASSRLAGGRYEQFF.

V gene TRBV20-1 combines with J gene TRBJ1-5, with 7 bases aligning to TRBD1. The V segment lost 1 base and the J segment 0 bases; nucleotides outside the gene matches: 6. CDR1 DFQATT and CDR2 SNEGSKA come from the germline V gene (reference sequence). This CDR3 is 16 amino acids long. The CDR3 loop reads CSARGGRGYSNQPQHF. As DNA, the CDR3 is TGCAGTGCTAGAGGCGGCAGGGGGTATAGCAATCAGCCCCAGCATTTT.

This clonotype has ten or more counts. V gene TRBV20-1 combines with J gene TRBJ1-6, with D perhaps matching TRBD1 (6 bases). Germline V gene lookup returns CDR1 DFQATT and CDR2 SNEGSKA (reference sequence). V lost 0 bases to trimming and J lost 9 bases, with 18 bases between them. The CDR3 covers 16 residues. CDR3 in DNA: TGCAGTGCTAGAGATCAGAACAGGGAACGGGTTTCACCCCTCCACTTT. It translates to CSARDQNRERVSPLHF.

V gene TRBV7-8 combines with J gene TRBJ2-1; 11 bases fit TRBD2. The length of the CDR3 is 16 residues. The germline CDR1 and CDR2 sequences are SGHVS and FQNEAQ. With 5 bases clipped from V and 7 bases from J, the junction kept 10 bases outside the gene matches. The CDR3 sequence is CASSLLAGGHLNEQFF. For the CDR3, the DNA is TGTGCCAGCAGCCTTCTAGCGGGAGGCCATTTGAATGAGCAGTTCTTC.

The rearrangement links TRBV6-1 to TRBJ2-2; TRBD1 agrees at 8 bases. The CDR3 has 14 amino acids. V lost 6 bases, J lost 12 bases, and 12 bases stayed unmatched. The V gene's germline CDR1 is MNHNS and CDR2 SASEGT. This CDR3 is CASRDRALRNKLFF. CDR3 sequence (DNA): TGTGCCAGCAGGGACAGGGCGCTACGGAATAAGCTGTTTTTT.

This clonotype has a handful of counts. This chain connects TRBV9 to TRBJ2-3, with TRBD2 matching over 9 bases. V dropped 0 bases and J dropped 10; count of bases not matched to a gene: 9. The CDR3 length is 15 residues. Looked up from germline, CDR1 is SGDLS and CDR2 is YYNGEE. CDR3 sequence: CASSVGLAAASAQYF. The DNA for the CDR3 is TGTGCCAGCAGCGTAGGACTAGCGGCTGCATCGGCGCAGTATTTT.

In its sample, this clonotype was seen many times. The gene calls are TRBV12-5 and TRBJ2-1; TRBD2 aligns across 10 bases. Per the germline V gene, CDR1 is LGHNT and CDR2 is FRNRAP. The CDR3 consists of 19 residues. Trimming removed 5 bases from V and 5 bases from J; junction bases left unmatched: 18. CDR3 sequence: CASGNQPSGSPQWNNEQFF. The DNA of the CDR3 is TGTGCTAGTGGTAACCAACCTAGCGGGAGTCCACAGTGGAACAATGAGCAGTTCTTC.

This clonotype was observed a handful of times. The rearrangement joins TRBV7-9 to TRBJ1-3, with a weak D call TRBD1 (5 bases). The CDR3 loop spans 17 amino acids. Germline CDR1 SEHNR, CDR2 FQNEAQ (reference sequence). Trimming cost V 1 base and J 0 bases, with 13 bases left between them. The CDR3 protein is CASSLVGGVHSGNTIYF. CDR3 bases: TGTGCCAGCAGCTTAGTAGGAGGGGTTCACTCTGGAAACACCATATATTTT.

The chain is built from TRBV7-8 and TRBJ1-2, with 8 bases aligning to TRBD1. The V gene's germline CDR1 is SGHVS and CDR2 FQNEAQ. V dropped 0 bases and J dropped 5; count of bases not matched to a gene: 2. The CDR3 has 14 amino acids. CDR3 sequence reads: CASSLARTGYGYTF. The CDR3 DNA sequence: TGTGCCAGCAGCTTAGCCCGGACAGGGTATGGCTACACCTTC. Using reference TRBV7-8 and TRBJ1-2 for the parts outside the CDR3, the full variable domain is GAGVSQSPRYKVAKRGQDVALRCDPISGHVSLFWYQQALGQGPEFLTYFQNEAQLDKSGLPSDRFFAERPEGSVSTLKIQRTQQEDSAVYLCASSLARTGYGYTFGSGTRLTVV.

The chain has TRBV20-1 and TRBJ2-1; tentative D call: TRBD2 (6 bases). The CDR3 totals 15 residues. V dropped 3 bases and J dropped 4 bases, with 16 bases sitting between them. Germline-derived CDR1 and CDR2 are DFQATT and SNEGSKA (reference sequence). The CDR3 protein is CSASRRVRAYNEQFF. DNA for the CDR3: TGCAGTGCTAGTAGGAGGGTAAGGGCTTACAATGAGCAGTTCTTC.

This clonotype was found many times. This rearrangement joins TRBV28 to TRBJ1-1; no firm D call. CDR1 is MDHEN, CDR2 SYDVKM, per germline. With 3 bases removed from V and 13 bases from J, the gap between germline ends came to 15 bases. The CDR3 sequence is 12 residues long. The CDR3 loop is CASSLGRKTVFF. In nucleotides, the CDR3 is TGTGCCAGCAGTTTGGGCCGGAAAACAGTTTTCTTT.

In its sample, this clonotype was seen once. The chain is built from TRBV11-2 and TRBJ2-3; 12 nucleotides align to TRBD2. After removal of 4 bases from V and 0 bases from J, the junction contained 14 bases not matched to a gene. Germline CDR1 is SGHAT and CDR2 is FQNNGV. The CDR3 is 20 amino acids. CDR3 coding DNA: TGTGCCAGCAGCTCGAGTATGACTAGCGGGGGCAAAGGTAGCACAGATACGCAGTATTTT. Its protein is CASSSSMTSGGKGSTDTQYF.

The chain links TRBV19 to TRBJ2-3, with 7 positions matching TRBD1. The CDR3 is 16 amino acids. Trimming took 4 bases from V and 0 from J; bases not matched to a gene: 7. Germline loops: CDR1 LNHDA, CDR2 SQIVND (reference sequence). CDR3: CASSTTTGPSTDTQYF. CDR3 bases: TGTGCCAGTAGTACTACGACAGGGCCGAGCACAGATACGCAGTATTTT.

V usage is TRBV9 and J usage is TRBJ1-2; 7 bases fit TRBD1. Looked up from germline, CDR1 is SGDLS and CDR2 is YYNGEE. The CDR3 covers 14 residues. V was pared by 3 bases and J by 4 bases, with 6 bases of the junction left unmatched. This chain's CDR3 is CASSEETGPYGYTF. As DNA, the CDR3 is TGTGCCAGCAGCGAAGAGACAGGGCCCTATGGCTACACCTTC.